A single sample gave rise to the 23 T cell receptor beta chains below, sequenced in a study of blood T cells in healthy people across ages. Alongside a J-beta primer mix, a sample-barcoded 5' primer served in a second PCR lasting about 6 to 11 cycles. TCRdb reanalysed the 5' RACE reads using MiXCR and keeps one entry per CDR3 protein. The sample gives some 640,000 distinct CDR3 sequences, roughly 31% of which show up once; 15% to 17% is in the top ten. The sequencing input was blood. These receptors were taken from a woman older than 75 in good health.

This clonotype has a handful of counts. This sequence may be a read error, since a much larger clone differs from it by one base. This chain joins TRBV4-2 and TRBJ1-1, with D perhaps matching TRBD1 (5 bases). This CDR3 has 15 amino acids. Per the germline V gene, CDR1 is LGHNA and CDR2 is YNFKEQ. V gave up 4 bases and J gave up 1 base, with 13 bases separating them. The CDR3 spells CASSLWDVGNTEAFF. CDR3 bases: TGTGCCAGCAGCCTATGGGACGTAGGGAACACTGAAGCTTTCTTT.

In its sample, this clonotype was seen many times. A much larger clone sits a single nucleotide away, making a read error possible. The gene calls are TRBV12-3 or TRBV12-4 and TRBJ2-1; the D gene is possibly TRBD1 (5 bases). The J call may not be correct, given that the DNA end is closer to TRBJ2-7. This CDR3 is built from 16 residues. CDR3 region: CASSLNPGRSYNEQYF. CDR3 bases: TGTGCCAGCAGTTTAAATCCAGGGCGCTCCTACAATGAGCAGTACTTC.

This clonotype occurred a few times. V is TRBV11-3 and J is TRBJ2-5; perhaps TRBD2 as D (5 bases). The CDR3 is 13 residues long. Trimming shortened V by 5 bases and J by 11 bases, and 18 bases separated the two germline ends. The V gene's germline CDR1 is SGHNT and CDR2 YENEEA. The CDR3 DNA sequence: TGTGCCAGCAGCCGGATTAACGGGATAGAGCAGTACTTC. Amino acid sequence: CASSRINGIEQYF.

Of note for this clonotype: This clone may be a read error of a much larger clone one base away. The J gene is TRBJ2-3, the V gene TRBV27; D might be TRBD2 (5 bases). This CDR3 region has 17 residues. CDR1 and CDR2 (germline): MNHEY, SMNVEV (reference sequence). V was trimmed by 4 bases and J by 0 bases, leaving 17 bases between them. This CDR3 reads CASSSFRIGGSTDTQYF. In DNA form, the CDR3 reads TGTGCCAGCAGTTCTTTTAGGATAGGCGGGAGCACAGATACGCAGTATTTT.

Regarding this clonotype: With a much larger clone just one base away, this may be a read error. J is TRBJ2-1 and V is TRBV18; tentative D call: TRBD1 (6 bases). This CDR3 spans 16 amino acids. Germline lookup yields CDR1 KGHSH and CDR2 LQKENI. V gave up 4 bases and J gave up 2 bases, with 15 bases separating them. In DNA form, the CDR3 reads TGTGCCAGCTCACAGGGGGTGGGCAGTACCTACAATGAGCAGTTCTTC. It is translated as CASSQGVGSTYNEQFF.

This clonotype was seen many times. CDR3 coding DNA: TGTGCCAGCACTTGGACAGGGAGCGGAGAGACCCAGTACTTC. It yields the protein CASTWTGSGETQYF. The gene calls are TRBV6-1 and TRBJ2-5, with 8 bases fitting TRBD1. V trimming: 7 bases; J trimming: 4 bases; junction bases outside the gene matches: 8. CDR1 is MNHNS, CDR2 SASEGT, per germline. The CDR3 has 14 amino acids.

This clonotype has a count of ten or more. The rearrangement uses TRBV9 and TRBJ2-5; 10 nucleotides align to TRBD1. J was trimmed by 3 bases and V by 2 bases; bases with no gene match: 1. Germline V lookup: CDR1 SGDLS, CDR2 YYNGEE. The CDR3 length is 14 residues. CDR3 in DNA: TGTGCCAGCAGCGTCGGGACAGGGGAAGAGACCCAGTACTTC. Translating it yields CASSVGTGEETQYF.

This clonotype was counted a few times. V and J are TRBV30 and TRBJ2-3; D is unresolved. This CDR3 region has 13 residues. The V end lost 1 base, the J end lost 3 bases, and 8 bases lay between the germline ends. Germline assignment: CDR1 GTSNPN and CDR2 SVGIG (reference sequence). CDR3 amino acids: CAWSDLRTDTQYF. The CDR3 DNA follows: TGTGCCTGGAGTGACTTACGGACAGATACGCAGTATTTT.

This clonotype was counted ten times or more. This chain links TRBV7-9 with TRBJ2-4; 7 bases match TRBD1. The CDR3 is 14 residues long. Germline V gives CDR1 SEHNR, CDR2 FQNEAQ (reference sequence). Germline trimming cut 6 bases from V and 7 bases from J; bases unmatched to any gene: 9. The CDR3 loop reads CASSHDRATNIQYF. The CDR3 nucleotides read TGTGCCAGCAGTCATGACAGGGCCACGAACATTCAGTACTTC. Full variable domain (remainder filled in from reference TRBV7-9 and TRBJ2-4): DTGVSQNPRHKITKRGQNVTFRCDPISEHNRLYWYRQTLGQGPEFLTYFQNEAQLEKSRLLSDRFSAERPKGSFSTLEIQRTEQGDSAMYLCASSHDRATNIQYFGAGTRLSVL.

This clonotype has ten or more counts. This chain joins TRBV10-3 and TRBJ1-1; D might be TRBD1 (6 bases). V was trimmed by 2 bases and J by 5 bases, leaving 12 bases between them. This CDR3 has 14 amino acids. Germline-derived CDR1 and CDR2 are ENHRY and SYGVKD. The DNA of the CDR3 is TGTGCCATCAGTGAGAAGGGGGATGAGACTGAAGCTTTCTTT. Its translation: CAISEKGDETEAFF.

This clonotype was seen ten or more times. The chain joins TRBV10-3 to TRBJ2-5; 11 bases are a match to TRBD1. The CDR3 consists of 15 residues. Looked up from germline, CDR1 is ENHRY and CDR2 is SYGVKD. Germline trimming cut 8 bases from V and 5 bases from J; bases unmatched to any gene: 10. The CDR3 region has the DNA TGTGCCATCGGGGGGGGACAGGGGGGTCTGGAGACCCAGTACTTC. Translation gives CAIGGGQGGLETQYF.

The table lists this clonotype with a few counts. With a much larger clone just one base away, this may be a read error. The chain links TRBV2 to TRBJ2-7; D possibly uses TRBD1 or TRBD2 (6 bases each). Trimming cost V 4 bases and J 7 bases, with 20 bases left between them. CDR3 size: 15 residues. CDR1 is SNHLY and CDR2 is FYNNEI in the germline V gene. CDR3 nucleotide sequence: TGTGCCAGCAGTGTCCTCGGGGGCCTATCCAATGAGCAGTACTTC. Protein sequence: CASSVLGGLSNEQYF.

This clonotype was found a few times. A much larger clone sits a single nucleotide away, making a read error possible. The V and J genes are TRBV11-2 and TRBJ2-1, with D tentatively TRBD2 (6 bases). CDR1 SGHAT and CDR2 FQNNGV come from the germline V gene. The CDR3 sequence is 17 residues long. V lost 4 bases and J 6 bases, leaving 22 bases between the germline ends. The DNA for the CDR3 is TGTGCCAGCAGCTCGCCCGGGGGATTAAAAGCCTTCAATGAGCAGTTCTTC. Residues: CASSSPGGLKAFNEQFF.

This clonotype has a handful of counts. The chain employs TRBV27 and TRBJ2-1; 8 bases fit TRBD2. The V segment lost 2 bases and the J segment 6 bases; nucleotides outside the gene matches: 18. Germline lookup yields CDR1 MNHEY and CDR2 SMNVEV (reference sequence). CDR3 length equals 19 residues. The CDR3 DNA reads TGTGCCAGCAGTTTAGAGGGACCGGGGGGGTGGGGCGGACCCAATGAGCAGTTCTTC. It specifies CASSLEGPGGWGGPNEQFF.

The chain combines TRBV21-1 with TRBJ2-1; the table's D call, TRBD1, has no DNA check behind it. TRBV21-1 is deemed a pseudogene. CDR3 length: 21 amino acids. CDR3 in amino acids: CASSKALDRDDPGGPYNEQFF. The CDR3 bases are TGTGCCAGCAGCAAAGCCCTCGACAGGGATGACCCGGGAGGGCCCTACAATGAGCAGTTCTTC.

The V call is TRBV18, the J call TRBJ2-1, with D perhaps matching TRBD1 (5 bases). Germline lookup yields CDR1 KGHSH and CDR2 LQKENI. This CDR3 comprises 15 residues. V lost 3 bases, J lost 7 bases, and 16 bases lay in between. The CDR3 sequence: CASSPGRGARNEQFF. CDR3 bases: TGTGCCAGCTCACCCGGAAGGGGCGCACGAAATGAGCAGTTCTTC.

Concerning this clonotype: A clone one base away is much larger, so this may be a read error. CDR3 nucleotides: TGTGCCAGCAGTTACTCGGTCGTGCGGAGTCAAGAGACCCAGTTCTTC. Translation: CASSYSVVRSQETQFF. J is TRBJ2-1 and V is TRBV6-6; unclear D gene. The V end lost 0 bases, the J end lost 13 bases, and 22 bases lay between the germline ends. Germline CDR1 is MNHNY and CDR2 is SVGAGI (reference sequence). The CDR3 loop spans 16 amino acids.

This clonotype is judged medium-sized. The chain combines TRBV7-2 with TRBJ2-1, with 9 bases identical to TRBD1. The CDR3 spans 15 residues. Germline lookup yields CDR1 SGHTA and CDR2 FQGNSA. With 5 bases clipped from V and 7 bases from J, the junction kept 9 bases outside the gene matches. CDR3 loop: CASSPWTGVTNEQFF. The CDR3 region has the DNA TGTGCCAGCAGCCCGTGGACAGGGGTGACGAATGAGCAGTTCTTC.

The chain links TRBV19 to TRBJ2-5; 10 bases agree with TRBD1. The germline CDR1 and CDR2 sequences are LNHDA and SQIVND (reference sequence). The ends lost 11 bases at V and 7 bases at J; junction bases unmatched: 4. There are 11 residues in the CDR3. CDR3: CAGGTGATQYF. The DNA for the CDR3 is TGTGCCGGCGGGACAGGGGCGACCCAGTACTTC.

Comments on this clonotype: This may arise from a read error, as a much more abundant clone is one base away. The chain is built from TRBV2 and TRBJ2-5; TRBD1 might be the D (6 bases). The CDR3 totals 13 residues. In germline, CDR1 is SNHLY, CDR2 FYNNEI. V lost 6 bases, J lost 11 bases, and 19 bases lay in between. CDR3 loop: CASRVMTGNEQYF. The CDR3 bases are TGTGCCAGCAGGGTGATGACAGGCAATGAGCAGTACTTC.

Ten or more counts support this clonotype. This chain uses TRBV15 with TRBJ1-6, with D hard to call. The CDR3 is 15 residues long. Trimming took 3 bases from V and 7 from J, leaving 13 bases between them. The germline V gene has CDR1 LNHNV and CDR2 YYDKDF (reference sequence). In DNA form, the CDR3 reads TGTGCCACCAGCAGGTCGGACGCGGCGAATTCACCCCTCCACTTT. This encodes CATSRSDAANSPLHF.

The sample holds many counts of this clonotype. The chain carries TRBV5-1 and TRBJ2-5; maybe TRBD1 (6 bases). Trimming shortened V by 4 bases and J by 1 base, and 8 bases separated the two germline ends. Germline-derived CDR1 and CDR2 are SGHRS and YFSETQ. This CDR3 spans 13 amino acids. CDR3 nucleotides: TGCGCCAGCAGCCAGGGGTCCCAAGAGACCCAGTACTTC. Amino acid sequence: CASSQGSQETQYF. Complete variable domain (other parts from reference TRBV5-1 and TRBJ2-5): KAGVTQTPRYLIKTRGQQVTLSCSPISGHRSVSWYQQTPGQGLQFLFEYFSETQRNKGNFPGRFSGRQFSNSRSEMNVSTLELGDSALYLCASSQGSQETQYFGPGTRLLVL.

In its sample, this clonotype was seen many times. The chain carries TRBV3-1 and TRBJ2-3, with 7 bases identical to TRBD2. The CDR3 spans 14 residues. The V and J ends lost 0 bases and 5 bases, in that order; junction bases with no gene match: 2. Germline V gene data show CDR1 as LGHDT and CDR2 as YNNKEL (reference sequence). CDR3 loop: CASSQDRGVDTQYF. CDR3 DNA sequence: TGTGCCAGCAGCCAAGATCGGGGGGTAGATACGCAGTATTTT.